A single sample is the source of the 27 T cell receptor beta chains below, sequenced in a study of blood T cells in healthy people across ages. Combining a sample-barcoded 5' primer with a J-beta primer mix, a second PCR ran for roughly 7 to 12 cycles. MiXCR, run by TCRdb on the 5' RACE reads, gives a single entry per CDR3 protein. The sample lists some 760,000 distinct CDR3 sequences, 20% to 25% occurring once. This sample was also put to use in a study of T cells of mothers and their children.

The sample taken for sequencing was blood. These receptors were taken from a boy younger than 18 in good health.

The chain has TRBV4-3 and TRBJ2-5, with 11 bases lining up with TRBD2. TRBJ2-1 matches the DNA end more closely, so the J call is doubtful. The CDR3 is made up of 15 amino acids. The germline gives CDR1 LGHNA, CDR2 YSLEER. The CDR3 bases are TGCGCCAGCAGCCCTCGACTAGCGGGGTCTTATGAGCAGTTCTTC. This sequence encodes CASSPRLAGSYEQFF.

This sequence joins TRBV20-1 and TRBJ2-5; D possibly corresponds to TRBD2 (6 bases). V lost 0 bases to trimming and J lost 5 bases, with 13 bases between them. This CDR3 is built from 14 residues. Per the germline V gene, CDR1 is DFQATT and CDR2 is SNEGSKA (reference sequence). CDR3 protein: CSARELRDWETQYF. CDR3 DNA: TGCAGTGCTAGAGAATTAAGGGACTGGGAGACCCAGTACTTC.

The rearrangement uses TRBV4-1 and TRBJ2-1, with D possibly being TRBD2 (7 bases). Trimming removed 1 base from V and 9 bases from J, with 19 bases in between. The germline V gene encodes CDR1 MGHRA and CDR2 YSYEKL. The CDR3 has 16 residues. The DNA of the CDR3 is TGCGCCAGCAGCCAAGGGGAGGGGGTAGGTCTGGGTGAGCAGTTCTTC. Translation: CASSQGEGVGLGEQFF.

This chain uses TRBV24-1 with TRBJ2-6; D remains ambiguous. The V and J ends lost 5 bases and 0 bases respectively, with 4 bases between them. The germline gives CDR1 KGHDR, CDR2 SFDVKD. The CDR3 sequence is 14 residues long. The CDR3 DNA sequence: TGTGCCACCAGTGCACACTCTGGGGCCAACGTCCTGACTTTC. It codes for CATSAHSGANVLTF.

This clonotype was seen a handful of times. The CDR3 loop is CASSLAWAGEEQYF. Written as DNA, the CDR3 is TGTGCCAGCAGTTTAGCCTGGGCAGGGGAAGAGCAGTACTTC. This chain uses TRBV27 with TRBJ2-7, with a tentative D call TRBD1 (6 bases). Per the germline V gene, CDR1 is MNHEY and CDR2 is SMNVEV (reference sequence). Trimming took 2 bases from V and 7 from J, leaving 15 bases between them. This CDR3 is 14 amino acids long.

Of note for this clonotype: Its ends do not fully match the called genes, so a read error is possible. This rearrangement joins TRBV24-1 to TRBJ2-2, with TRBD2 matching 14 bases. The CDR3 is 16 residues long. CDR1 and CDR2 (germline): KGHDR, SFDVKD. This CDR3 is CASSTTSGRVTGELVF. DNA of the CDR3: TGTGCCTCCAGTACGACTAGCGGGAGGGTTACCGGGGAGCTGGTTTTT.

The chain couples TRBV5-4 to TRBJ2-4; D remains unclear. CDR3 length: 13 amino acids. V dropped 0 bases and J dropped 6 bases, with 7 bases sitting between them. Germline-derived CDR1 and CDR2 are SGHNT and YYREEE (reference sequence). In DNA, the CDR3 is TGTGCCAGCAGCTTGGAGACCGCAAACATTCAGTACTTC. Residues: CASSLETANIQYF.

The chain has TRBV12-3 or TRBV12-4 and TRBJ1-5; tentative D call: TRBD1 (6 bases). CDR3 length: 13 residues. Between the trimmed V and J ends, which lost 4 bases and 5 bases, there was a span of 9 bases. As DNA, the CDR3 is TGTGCCAGCAGTTACAGGGAGGATCAGCCCCAGCATTTT. Amino acid sequence: CASSYREDQPQHF.

The chain employs TRBV4-3 and TRBJ1-6, with a tentative D call TRBD1 (6 bases). The CDR3 spans 15 residues. V was clipped by 1 base and J by 8 bases, with 12 bases between them. Germline CDR1 LGHNA, CDR2 YSLEER. The CDR3 sequence: CASSQVSGGDSPLHF. CDR3 sequence (DNA): TGCGCCAGCAGCCAAGTTTCGGGGGGCGATTCACCCCTCCACTTT.

Concerning this clonotype: At one of its ends the junction is not consistent with the germline gene, which may arise from a read error. The genes are TRBV6-5 and TRBJ1-2; unclear D gene. There are 13 residues in the CDR3. Looked up from germline, CDR1 is MNHEY and CDR2 is SVGAGI. The CDR3 sequence is CASSYSRPDGHTF. Here the CDR3 DNA reads TGTGCCAGCAGTTATTCGCGACCTGATGGCCACACCTTC.

Only a few counts were recorded for this clonotype. This sequence joins TRBV7-9 and TRBJ1-3; D remains unclear. Looked up from germline, CDR1 is SEHNR and CDR2 is FQNEAQ (reference sequence). The CDR3 spans 15 residues. V lost 7 bases and J lost 0, with 13 bases in between. Here the CDR3 DNA reads TGTGCCAGCACCCTTGGATGGGTCTCTGGAAACACCATATATTTT. Protein product: CASTLGWVSGNTIYF.

There are a few counts of this clonotype. J is TRBJ2-3 and V is TRBV7-9; a possible D gene is TRBD1 (6 bases). The ends were cut back, 2 bases at V and 5 bases at J, with 20 bases in the middle. The CDR3 contains 17 residues. The germline gives CDR1 SEHNR, CDR2 FQNEAQ (reference sequence). The CDR3 DNA sequence: TGTGCCAGCAGCTTACTAAGCCCGGACAGAGAAGAAGATACGCAGTATTTT. Protein: CASSLLSPDREEDTQYF.

This clonotype was counted between two and nine times. This chain uses TRBV27 with TRBJ2-2, with D maybe TRBD2 (5 bases). The CDR3 sequence is 17 residues long. Germline CDR1 is MNHEY and CDR2 is SMNVEV (reference sequence). V was cut by 3 bases and J by 3 bases, with 17 bases left in between. For the CDR3, the DNA is TGTGCCAGCAGTTTGAGGGCCGACTCCTCCGACACCGGGGAGCTGTTTTTT. This gives the protein CASSLRADSSDTGELFF.

V is TRBV6-1 and J is TRBJ2-3; D tentatively reads TRBD1 or TRBD2 (5 bases each). Looked up from germline, CDR1 is MNHNS and CDR2 is SASEGT. CDR3 length: 15 amino acids. V dropped 3 bases and J dropped 2 bases, with 12 bases sitting between them. This chain's CDR3 is CASSDRDLLTDTQYF. As DNA, the CDR3 is TGTGCCAGCAGTGACCGGGACCTCCTCACAGATACGCAGTATTTT.

The table lists this clonotype with many counts. V is TRBV29-1 and J is TRBJ2-7; 8 nucleotides line up with TRBD1. The CDR3 runs to 13 residues. The junction had 13 bases not matched to a gene; V was cut back by 7 bases and J by 8 bases. Germline CDR1 reads SQVTM; CDR2 reads ANQGSEA. CDR3 in DNA: TGCAGCGCCTACCGGACAGGGCTCAACCAGCAGTACTTC. It specifies CSAYRTGLNQQYF.

This clonotype was seen only a few times. The chain's CDR3 is CASSLQGGDEKLFF. The DNA of the CDR3 is TGTGCCAGCAGCCTCCAGGGAGGAGATGAAAAACTGTTTTTT. V is TRBV7-9 and J is TRBJ1-4; tentative D call: TRBD1 (5 bases). The germline V and J ends were trimmed by 5 bases and 6 bases, with 13 bases remaining between them. Germline CDR1 and CDR2: SEHNR and FQNEAQ (reference sequence). This CDR3 contains 14 residues.

This clonotype was seen a few times. J is TRBJ2-5 and V is TRBV27; 9 bases align to TRBD1. Looked up from germline, CDR1 is MNHEY and CDR2 is SMNVEV (reference sequence). The CDR3 covers 16 residues. With 4 bases clipped from V and 0 bases from J, the junction kept 6 bases outside the gene matches. The CDR3: CASSSPGQGYQETQYF. The CDR3 coding sequence is TGTGCCAGCAGTTCCCCGGGACAGGGTTACCAAGAGACCCAGTACTTC.

V is TRBV20-1 and J is TRBJ1-2, with no clear D. V lost 2 bases to trimming and J lost 1 base, with 8 bases between them. The CDR3 runs to 13 residues. Per germline, CDR1 DFQATT and CDR2 SNEGSKA (reference sequence). The DNA of the CDR3 is TGCAGTGCTAGAACGGCAGATAACTATGGCTACACCTTC. This translates into CSARTADNYGYTF.

This clonotype was recorded a few times. J is TRBJ1-3 and V is TRBV4-1, with D possibly matching TRBD1 (5 bases). The CDR3 length is 15 residues. Germline-derived CDR1 and CDR2 are MGHRA and YSYEKL. Trimming cost V 8 bases and J 4 bases, with 18 bases left between them. CDR3 in amino acids: CASGQSALGGNTIYF. In nucleotides, the CDR3 is TGCGCCAGCGGACAATCGGCCCTGGGCGGAAACACCATATATTTT.

This clonotype was observed a few times. The chain joins TRBV7-2 to TRBJ1-1; the D is unclear. The CDR3 is 14 residues long. Germline assignment: CDR1 SGHTA and CDR2 FQGNSA. V was shortened by 1 base and J by 5 bases, with 11 bases between the two germline ends. The CDR3 coding sequence is TGTGCCAGCAGCTTAGTCCTCGAGTTTACTGAAGCTTTCTTT. It codes for CASSLVLEFTEAFF.

The chain carries TRBV14 and TRBJ1-2, with TRBD1 as a possible D gene (5 bases). There are 14 residues in the CDR3. CDR1 is SGHDN and CDR2 is FVKESK in the germline V gene. V was clipped by 0 bases and J by 8 bases, with 13 bases between them. CDR3 DNA sequence: TGTGCCAGCAGCCAAGAAGTTGGAGGGGTAGGCTACACCTTC. Its protein is CASSQEVGGVGYTF.

V is TRBV20-1 and J is TRBJ2-7; TRBD1 aligns across 8 bases. CDR3 length: 15 residues. The J segment lost 7 bases and the V segment lost 0 bases, leaving 11 bases of the junction unmatched. Germline V gene sequence: CDR1 DFQATT, CDR2 SNEGSKA (reference sequence). Written as DNA, the CDR3 is TGCAGTGCTAGAGATTCGAGCAGGGGGCCATGGGAGCAGTACTTC. Translated: CSARDSSRGPWEQYF.

The chain recombines TRBV12-3 or TRBV12-4 with TRBJ2-5; D is unclear. V dropped 0 bases and J dropped 2 bases, with 10 bases sitting between them. The CDR3 is 15 residues long. The CDR3 is CASSLASGTQETQYF. The CDR3 DNA reads as TGTGCCAGCAGTTTAGCGAGTGGTACGCAAGAGACCCAGTACTTC.

This clonotype turned up a few times. The gene calls are TRBV7-6 and TRBJ1-5, with D uncertain. V was cut by 2 bases and J by 0 bases, with 8 bases left in between. CDR1 is SGHVS, CDR2 FNYEAQ, per germline. This CDR3 is built from 15 residues. The CDR3 DNA reads as TGTGCCAGCAGCTTATTTGCAGGTAGCAATCAGCCCCAGCATTTT. It is translated as CASSLFAGSNQPQHF.

In this sample, this clonotype turned up a few times. This chain uses TRBV15 with TRBJ2-1, with D unclear. The CDR3 totals 12 residues. V dropped 3 bases and J dropped 6 bases, with 6 bases sitting between them. Looked up from germline, CDR1 is LNHNV and CDR2 is YYDKDF (reference sequence). In DNA form, the CDR3 reads TGTGCCACCAGCAGGGTCCGCAATGAGCAGTTCTTC. Its protein product is CATSRVRNEQFF.

The chain combines TRBV14 with TRBJ2-5; TRBD2 matches at 8 bases. Trimming removed 0 bases from V and 6 bases from J; junction bases left unmatched: 12. This CDR3 has 17 residues. Per germline, CDR1 SGHDN and CDR2 FVKESK. CDR3 loop: CASSQEYQRGLDKTQYF. In nucleotides, the CDR3 is TGTGCCAGCAGCCAAGAATACCAGCGGGGGCTTGACAAGACCCAGTACTTC.

This clonotype was recorded a few times. The CDR3 sequence: CASTEKMRTSGDNEQFF. Here the CDR3 DNA reads TGTGCCAGCACCGAAAAGATGAGGACTAGCGGGGACAATGAGCAGTTCTTC. The chain joins TRBV12-3 or TRBV12-4 to TRBJ2-1; 12 bases fit TRBD2. The V gene end was trimmed by 7 bases and the J gene end by 5 bases; junction bases not matched to a gene: 12. The CDR3 spans 17 residues.